What follows are 2 T cell receptor beta chains derived from one specimen sequenced in a study of cytomegalovirus exposure and HLA in healthy donors. In the PCR, 60 Vbeta and 13 Jbeta primers were used. TCRdb's copy holds only in-frame clones and misses some; the assay was immunoSEQ multiplex PCR. Of under 200,000 clones listed, about four fifths are singletons. Sequencing was performed on PBMCs. The receptors here all came from a woman in her 30s in good health and CMV-seropositive.

The genes are TRBV4-2 and TRBJ2-5, with D perhaps matching TRBD1 (5 bases). TRBJ2-7 explains the end of the DNA better; the J call may be wrong. CDR1 is LGHNA and CDR2 is YNFKEQ in the germline V gene. The CDR3 sequence is 13 residues long. The CDR3 is CASSQGGTYEQYF. CDR3 DNA: TGTGCCAGCAGCCAAGGGGGCACGTACGAGCAGTACTTC.

This chain connects TRBV28 to TRBJ1-2, with 7 bases that match TRBD1. V was clipped by 5 bases and J by 6 bases; unmatched bases: 12. Germline V gene sequence: CDR1 MDHEN, CDR2 SYDVKM. The CDR3 consists of 15 residues. The CDR3 protein is CASSPRMEGGDGYTF. CDR3 DNA sequence: TGTGCCAGCAGTCCCAGGATGGAAGGGGGCGATGGCTACACCTTC.